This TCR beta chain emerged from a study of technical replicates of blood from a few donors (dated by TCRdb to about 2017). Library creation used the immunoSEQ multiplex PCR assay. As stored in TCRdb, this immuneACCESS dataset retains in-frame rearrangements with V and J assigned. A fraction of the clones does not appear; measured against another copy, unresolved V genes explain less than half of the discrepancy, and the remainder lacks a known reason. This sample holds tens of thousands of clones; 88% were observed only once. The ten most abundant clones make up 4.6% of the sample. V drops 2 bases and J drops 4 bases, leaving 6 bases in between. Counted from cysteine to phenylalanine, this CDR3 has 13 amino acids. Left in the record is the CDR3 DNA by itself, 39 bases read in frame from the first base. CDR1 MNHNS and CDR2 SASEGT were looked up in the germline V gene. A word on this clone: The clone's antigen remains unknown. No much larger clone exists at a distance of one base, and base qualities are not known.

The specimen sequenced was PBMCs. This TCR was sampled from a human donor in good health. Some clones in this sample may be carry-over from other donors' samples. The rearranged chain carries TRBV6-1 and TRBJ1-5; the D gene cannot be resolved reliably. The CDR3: CASSERGNQPQHF. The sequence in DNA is TGTGCCAGCAGTGAACGAGGGAATCAGCCCCAGCATTTT.